The entry that follows covers one TCR beta chain sequence. These data belong to a study of blood T cell repertoires in COVID-19. As for the study in general: The United States, Italy and Spain supplied acute and convalescent COVID-19 samples. T cells, B-cell-depleted T cells, or PBMCs supplied cDNA or gDNA.

The germline CDR1 and CDR2 sequences are MNHEY and SMNVEV (reference sequence). V was trimmed by 6 bases and J by 4 bases, leaving 12 bases between them. The CDR3 runs to 14 residues. Per the authors' pipeline: By means of reference gene primer amplification, nucleated cell counts were estimated. Libraries were prepared by immunoSEQ multiplex PCR; TCRdb keeps only in-frame clonotypes and omits some of them. From that table come the V and J calls and clone size; the DNA was used to work out D and trimming. Found here are some 50,000 clones, 80% to 90% of them singletons; the top ten hold approximately 4%.

The specimen was peripheral blood. The receptor comes from a man between 45 and 60 years old with acute or convalescent COVID-19. The chain is built from TRBV27 and TRBJ2-2; no clear D. This CDR3 reads CASRTDSPTGELFF. CDR3 DNA: TGTGCCAGCAGAACAGATTCCCCCACCGGGGAGCTGTTTTTT.